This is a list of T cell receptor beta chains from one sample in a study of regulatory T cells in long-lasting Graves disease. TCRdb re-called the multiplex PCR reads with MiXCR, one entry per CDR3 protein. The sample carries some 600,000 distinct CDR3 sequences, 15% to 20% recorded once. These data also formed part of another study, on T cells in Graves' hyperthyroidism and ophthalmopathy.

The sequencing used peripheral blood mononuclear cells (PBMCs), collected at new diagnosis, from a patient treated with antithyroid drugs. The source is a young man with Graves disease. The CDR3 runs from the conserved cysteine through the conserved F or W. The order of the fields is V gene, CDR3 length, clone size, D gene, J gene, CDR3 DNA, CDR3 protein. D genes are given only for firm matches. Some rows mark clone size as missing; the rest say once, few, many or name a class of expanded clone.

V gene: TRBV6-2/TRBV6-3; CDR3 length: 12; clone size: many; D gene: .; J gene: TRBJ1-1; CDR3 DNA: TGTGCCAGCAGTGCCGTCCAGGGTGGAGCTTTCTTT; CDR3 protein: CASSAVQGGAFF
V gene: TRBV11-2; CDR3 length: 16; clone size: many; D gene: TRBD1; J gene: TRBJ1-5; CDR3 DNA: TGTGCCAGCAGCTCTACTCGTCCAGGGGGCAGCCAGCCCCAGCATTTT; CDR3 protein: CASSSTRPGGSQPQHF
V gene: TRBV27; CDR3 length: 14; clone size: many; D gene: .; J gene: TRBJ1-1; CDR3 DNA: TGTGCCAGCAGCCTCAGGGGTCCGAACACTGAAGCTTTCTTT; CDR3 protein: CASSLRGPNTEAFF
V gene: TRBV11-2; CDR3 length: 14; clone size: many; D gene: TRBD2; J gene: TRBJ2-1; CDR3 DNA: TGTGCCAGCAGCTTTGGCGGGAGTCAGCGGGAGCAGTTCTTC; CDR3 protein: CASSFGGSQREQFF
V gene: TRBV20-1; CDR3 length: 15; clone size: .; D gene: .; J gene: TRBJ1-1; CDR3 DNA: TGCAGTGCTAGGGTTAGGGGCCAGCGAGGGACTGAAGCTTTCTTT; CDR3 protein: CSARVRGQRGTEAFF
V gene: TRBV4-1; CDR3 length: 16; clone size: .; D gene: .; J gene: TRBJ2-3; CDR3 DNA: TGCGCCAGCAGCCAAGATGAGGCCCAGGGTACAGATACGCAGTATTTT; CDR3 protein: CASSQDEAQGTDTQYF
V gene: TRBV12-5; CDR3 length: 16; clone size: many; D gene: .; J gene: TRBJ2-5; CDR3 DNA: TGTGCTAGTGGTTTTTCTCCGGGACGGCCCCAAGAGACCCAGTACTTC; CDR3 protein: CASGFSPGRPQETQYF
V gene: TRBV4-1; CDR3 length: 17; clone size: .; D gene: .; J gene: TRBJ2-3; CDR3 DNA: TGCGCCGGCAGCCAAGGCGATGGGATGGGTAGCACAGATACGCAGTATTTT; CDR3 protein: CAGSQGDGMGSTDTQYF
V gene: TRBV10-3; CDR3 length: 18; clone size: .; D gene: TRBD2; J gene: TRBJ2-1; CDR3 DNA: TGTGCCATCAGTGAGGGACTAGCGGGAGGGCCGTCTTACAATGAGCAGTCCTTC; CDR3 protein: CAISEGLAGGPSYNEQSF
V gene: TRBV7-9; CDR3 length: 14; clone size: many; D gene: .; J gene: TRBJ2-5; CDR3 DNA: TGTGCCAGCAGCCCACGAGGGTTGCAAGAGACCCAGTACTTC; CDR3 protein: CASSPRGLQETQYF
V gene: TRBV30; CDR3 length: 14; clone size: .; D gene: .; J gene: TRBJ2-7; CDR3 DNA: TGTGCCTGGAGTGTATCCCCCGGCCCCTACGAGCAGTACTTC; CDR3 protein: CAWSVSPGPYEQYF
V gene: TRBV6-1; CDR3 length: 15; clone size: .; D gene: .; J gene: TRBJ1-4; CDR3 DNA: TGTGCCAGCACCACTGTGACAGGCTTTAATGAAAAACTGTTTTTT; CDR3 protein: CASTTVTGFNEKLFF
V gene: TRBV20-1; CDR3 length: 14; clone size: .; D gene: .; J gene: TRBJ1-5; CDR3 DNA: TGCAGTGCTAGAGTAGGAGATAGCAATCAGCCCCAGCATTTT; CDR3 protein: CSARVGDSNQPQHF
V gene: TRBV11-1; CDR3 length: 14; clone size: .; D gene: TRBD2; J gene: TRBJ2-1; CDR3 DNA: TGTGCCAGCAGCTTAGAAGCGGGACCTAATGAGCAGTTCTTC; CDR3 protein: CASSLEAGPNEQFF
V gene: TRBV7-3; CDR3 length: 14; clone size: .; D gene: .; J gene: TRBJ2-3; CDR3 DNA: TGTGCCAGCAGCTTAACAGGGAAGGGAGATACGCAGTATTTT; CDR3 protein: CASSLTGKGDTQYF
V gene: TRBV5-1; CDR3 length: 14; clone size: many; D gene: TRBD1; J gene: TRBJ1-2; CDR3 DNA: TGCGCCAGCAGCTTGGGAACAGGGGACAATGGCTACACCTTC; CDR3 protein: CASSLGTGDNGYTF
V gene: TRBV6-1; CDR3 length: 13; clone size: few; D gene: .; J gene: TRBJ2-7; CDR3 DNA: TGTGCCACTGGGAGGACAGGATACTACGAGCAGTACTTC; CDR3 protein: CATGRTGYYEQYF
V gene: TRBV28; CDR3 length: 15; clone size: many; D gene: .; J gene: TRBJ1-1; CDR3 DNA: TGTGCCAGCAGTGCCCTCGGGACGGAGAACACTGAAGCTTTCTTT; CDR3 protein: CASSALGTENTEAFF
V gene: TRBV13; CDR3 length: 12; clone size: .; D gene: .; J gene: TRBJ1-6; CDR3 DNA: TGTGCCAGCAGCTTAGGATCGGCACCCCTCCACTTT; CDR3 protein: CASSLGSAPLHF
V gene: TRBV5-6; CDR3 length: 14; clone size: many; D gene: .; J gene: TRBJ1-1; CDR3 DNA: TGTGCCAGCAGCTTGACGGGGGTACACACTGAAGCTTTCTTT; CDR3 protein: CASSLTGVHTEAFF
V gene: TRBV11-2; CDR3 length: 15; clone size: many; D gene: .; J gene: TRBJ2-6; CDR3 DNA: TGTGCCAGCAGCTCCCCGCGTGTTGGGGCCAACGTCCTGACTTTC; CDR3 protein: CASSSPRVGANVLTF
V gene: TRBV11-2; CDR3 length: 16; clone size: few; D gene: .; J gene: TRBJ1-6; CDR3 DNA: TGTGCCAGCAGCTTAGGGAGGGGGAGGCAACGGTCACCCCTCCACTTT; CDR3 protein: CASSLGRGRQRSPLHF
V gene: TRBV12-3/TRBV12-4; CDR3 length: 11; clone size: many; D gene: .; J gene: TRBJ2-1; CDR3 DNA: TGTGCCAGCAGCTTATTGGGAGAGCAGTTCTTC; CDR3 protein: CASSLLGEQFF
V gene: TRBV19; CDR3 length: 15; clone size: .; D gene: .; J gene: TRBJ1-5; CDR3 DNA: TGTGCCAGTAGGACAGATAGAGTTTCCAATCAGCCCCAGCATTTT; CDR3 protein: CASRTDRVSNQPQHF
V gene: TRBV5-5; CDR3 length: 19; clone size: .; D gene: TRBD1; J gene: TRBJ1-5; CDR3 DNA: TGTGCCAGCAGCTTGGCCGTCAGGGGGCAATCGTTAAGCAATCAGCCCCAGCATTTT; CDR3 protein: CASSLAVRGQSLSNQPQHF
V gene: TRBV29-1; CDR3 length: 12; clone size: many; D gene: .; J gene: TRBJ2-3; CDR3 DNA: TGCAGCGTTGAAGGGGGCACAGATACGCAGTATTTT; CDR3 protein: CSVEGGTDTQYF
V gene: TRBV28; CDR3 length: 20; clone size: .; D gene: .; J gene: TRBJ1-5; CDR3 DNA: TGTGCCAGCAGTTTACCCGTTTACGGGGGCGGGAAGTATAGCAATCAGCCCCAGCATTTT; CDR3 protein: CASSLPVYGGGKYSNQPQHF
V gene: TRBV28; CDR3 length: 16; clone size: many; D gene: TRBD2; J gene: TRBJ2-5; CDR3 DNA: TGTGCCAGCAGTGGTACCGGGACTAGCGGGAGGGAGACCCAGTACTTC; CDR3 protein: CASSGTGTSGRETQYF
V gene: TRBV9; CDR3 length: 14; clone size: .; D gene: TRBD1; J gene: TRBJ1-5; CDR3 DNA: TGTGCCAGCAGCTCAGGGACAGTGAATCAGCCCCAGCATTTT; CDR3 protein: CASSSGTVNQPQHF
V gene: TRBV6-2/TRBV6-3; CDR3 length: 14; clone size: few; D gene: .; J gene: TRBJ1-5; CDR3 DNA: TGTGCCAGCAGTTGGTCACAGGGATCTCAGCCCCAGCATTTT; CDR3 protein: CASSWSQGSQPQHF
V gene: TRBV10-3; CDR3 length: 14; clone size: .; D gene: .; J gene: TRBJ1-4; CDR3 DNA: TGTGCCATCAGTCCGGGTCAGGGAAGTGAAAAACTGTTTTTT; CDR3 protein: CAISPGQGSEKLFF
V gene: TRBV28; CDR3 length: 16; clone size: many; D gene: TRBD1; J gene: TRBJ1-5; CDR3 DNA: TGTGCCAGCCAGGGCCCCGGGACAGATAGCAATCAGCCCCAGCATTTT; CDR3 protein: CASQGPGTDSNQPQHF
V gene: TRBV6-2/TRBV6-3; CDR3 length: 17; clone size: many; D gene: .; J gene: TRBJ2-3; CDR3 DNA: TGTGCCAGCAGTTACTCGACACTGAGCGGTAGCACAGATACGCAGTATTTT; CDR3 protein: CASSYSTLSGSTDTQYF
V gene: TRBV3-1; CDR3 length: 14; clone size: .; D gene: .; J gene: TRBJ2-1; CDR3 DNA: TGTGCCAGCAGCCGCACCGGAGGCGACAATGAGCAGTTCTTC; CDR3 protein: CASSRTGGDNEQFF
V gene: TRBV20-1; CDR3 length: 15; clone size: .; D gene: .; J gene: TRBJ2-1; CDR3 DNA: TGCAGTGCTAGACCAGCCGTTAGCTCCTACAATGAGCAGTTCTTC; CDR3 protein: CSARPAVSSYNEQFF
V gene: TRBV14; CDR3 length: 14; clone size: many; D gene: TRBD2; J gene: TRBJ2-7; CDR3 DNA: TGTGCCAGCAGGCCGAGACTAGCGGAGTGCGAGCAGTACTTC; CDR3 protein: CASRPRLAECEQYF